These 9 T cell receptor beta chains were sequenced from one sample in a study of T cell responses to AZD1222 COVID-19 vaccine. Here immunoSEQ multiplex PCR was the method, and the copy in TCRdb shows in-frame clones only, minus some. Here the sample spans around 130,000 clones, 80% to 90% being singletons. The material was peripheral blood, obtained on day 0 of AZD1222 vaccination. These receptors all come from an adult in good health.

The rearrangement uses TRBV11-1 and TRBJ2-1; no clear D gene. CDR3 size: 11 residues. Germline V gene sequence: CDR1 SGHAT, CDR2 FQDESV (reference sequence). With 5 bases removed from V and 10 bases from J, the gap between germline ends came to 9 bases. CDR3 loop: CASSPENEQFF. The CDR3 nucleotides read TGTGCCAGCAGCCCCGAGAACGAGCAGTTCTTC.

As DNA, the CDR3 is TGCGCCAGCAGCCTCAGACTGCTACCCACCGGGGAGCTGTTTTTT. Translating it yields CASSLRLLPTGELFF. This rearrangement joins TRBV5-1 to TRBJ2-2; D is uncertain. CDR1 and CDR2 (germline): SGHRS, YFSETQ. There are 15 residues in the CDR3. The V end lost 4 bases, the J end lost 4 bases, and 14 bases lay between the germline ends.

The chain is built from TRBV20-1 and TRBJ1-1, with D tentatively TRBD1 (5 bases). This CDR3 spans 14 amino acids. V lost 5 bases to trimming and J lost 2 bases, with 15 bases between them. CDR1 is DFQATT and CDR2 is SNEGSKA in the germline V gene (reference sequence). The CDR3 sequence: CSARGGTGNTEAFF. The CDR3 coding sequence is TGCAGTGCTCGTGGCGGGACCGGTAACACTGAAGCTTTCTTT.

This clone was detected a few times. V gene TRBV19 combines with J gene TRBJ1-2; 8 bases match TRBD1. This CDR3 is 15 amino acids long. V dropped 7 bases and J dropped 2; count of bases not matched to a gene: 9. Looked up from germline, CDR1 is LNHDA and CDR2 is SQIVND (reference sequence). The CDR3 region is CASTPGQGANYGYTF. In DNA form, the CDR3 reads TGTGCCAGTACCCCTGGGCAGGGGGCGAACTATGGCTACACCTTC.

This clone appeared a few times. This rearrangement joins TRBV28 to TRBJ1-5, with no clear D. Germline V lookup: CDR1 MDHEN, CDR2 SYDVKM. The CDR3 has 15 amino acids. The ends were cut back, 3 bases at V and 9 bases at J, with 18 bases in the middle. CDR3 nucleotide sequence: TGTGCCAGCAGTTTTCCAGGACCCCCCAAATGGCCCCAGCATTTT. Its translation is CASSFPGPPKWPQHF.

This rearrangement joins TRBV5-1 to TRBJ1-2, with TRBD1 matching over 7 bases. V trimming: 5 bases; J trimming: 1 base; junction bases outside the gene matches: 11. CDR1 and CDR2 from the germline V gene are SGHRS and YFSETQ. The CDR3 loop spans 16 amino acids. The CDR3 loop is CASRFDRERRNYGYTF. The CDR3 nucleotides are TGCGCCAGCAGGTTTGACAGGGAACGACGTAACTATGGCTACACCTTC.

The V and J genes are TRBV6-2 or TRBV6-3 and TRBJ1-5; 8 bases are shared with TRBD1. The CDR3 has 15 residues. V dropped 5 bases and J dropped 1; count of bases not matched to a gene: 4. The germline V gene encodes CDR1 MNHEY and CDR2 SVGEGT. In DNA, the CDR3 is TGTGCCAGCAGTAGACAGGGGCCCAGCAATCAGCCCCAGCATTTT. It translates to CASSRQGPSNQPQHF.

This chain joins TRBV11-3 and TRBJ2-5, with 7 nucleotides matching TRBD2. The CDR3 is made up of 18 amino acids. V lost 0 bases to trimming and J lost 5 bases; unmatched junction nucleotides: 15. Germline-derived CDR1 and CDR2 are SGHNT and YENEEA. This CDR3 is CASSLDGAERDALETQYF. The CDR3 coding sequence is TGTGCCAGCAGCTTAGATGGGGCTGAGCGGGACGCGTTGGAGACCCAGTACTTC.

The chain carries TRBV6-5 and TRBJ2-7; TRBD2 agrees at 8 bases. Trimming removed 0 bases from V and 2 bases from J; junction bases left unmatched: 6. The CDR3 has 16 residues. CDR1 and CDR2 (germline): MNHEY, SVGAGI. CDR3 nucleotides: TGTGCCAGCAGTTACTCTGCCAGCGGGAGAGCCTACGAGCAGTACTTC. Amino acids: CASSYSASGRAYEQYF.